This is a list of T cell receptor beta chains from one sample in a study of blood T cell repertoires in COVID-19. Sequencing was performed with immunoSEQ multiplex PCR; in TCRdb, only in-frame clones are kept and a portion is missing. The sample holds about 70,000 clones, around 91% seen once. Sequencing was done on a sample of peripheral blood. The receptors come from a human donor in a cohort sampled during active COVID-19. The CDR3 runs from the conserved cysteine through the conserved F or W. A D gene is named only where the DNA matches it firmly. Clone size is shown for a subset of rows, as once, few, many or a class of expanded clone.

TRBJ2-3	TRBV27	TRBD1	NA	CASSLLRDRVEMAQYF	TGTGCCAGCAGTTTATTACGGGACAGGGTAGAGATGGCGCAGTATTTT
TRBJ2-5	TRBV6-5	NA	NA	CASSYSWEQETQYF	TGTGCCAGCAGTTACTCTTGGGAGCAAGAGACCCAGTACTTC
TRBJ1-2	TRBV2	NA	NA	CASRQDSSGYTF	TGTGCCAGCAGACAGGATAGTAGTGGCTACACCTTC
TRBJ2-7	TRBV10-1	NA	NA	CASSEFGLGGPYEQYF	TGCGCCAGCAGTGAGTTTGGGTTAGGGGGACCCTACGAGCAGTACTTC
TRBJ2-7	TRBV3-1/TRBV3-2	NA	NA	CASSESRGYEQYF	TGTGCCAGCAGCGAGAGCAGGGGTTACGAGCAGTACTTC
TRBJ2-5	TRBV30	NA	NA	CAWSAAAQETQYF	TGTGCCTGGAGCGCGGCTGCACAAGAGACCCAGTACTTC
TRBJ2-1	TRBV9	TRBD1	NA	CASSARTGVGYNEQFF	TGTGCCAGCAGTGCCCGAACAGGGGTGGGGTACAATGAGCAGTTCTTC
TRBJ2-6	TRBV6-5	NA	once	CASSPTVSGANVLTF	TGTGCCAGCAGCCCCACAGTCTCTGGGGCCAACGTCCTGACTTTC
TRBJ2-7	TRBV5-4	NA	NA	CASSLVLAGEQYF	TGTGCCAGCAGCTTGGTACTAGCCGGAGAGCAGTACTTC
TRBJ2-1	TRBV4-1	TRBD2	NA	CASSQGGDAGGQSEQFF	TGCGCCAGCAGCCAAGGGGGTGACGCGGGGGGGCAGAGTGAGCAGTTCTTC
TRBJ1-3	TRBV30	NA	once	CAWSVLSGNTIYF	TGTGCCTGGAGTGTACTATCCGGAAACACCATATATTTT
TRBJ1-1	TRBV12-5	NA	NA	CASGLDTNTEAFF	TGTGCTAGTGGTTTGGACACGAACACTGAAGCTTTCTTT